The 6 T cell receptor beta chains given below trace back to one sample, sequenced in a study of OX40 agonist ivuxolimab in advanced cancers. TCRdb's copy holds only in-frame clones and misses some; the assay was immunoSEQ multiplex PCR. The table shows more than 65,000 clones, with about 81% occurring only once. This specimen was CD4+ or CD8+ T cells sorted from blood, taken in a trial of the OX40 agonist ivuxolimab. The receptors here all came from an adult with an advanced solid tumor such as melanoma, head and neck, liver or kidney cancer.

This clone ranks as medium-sized. The chain joins TRBV6-1 to TRBJ1-1, with D perhaps matching TRBD1 (5 bases). V dropped 5 bases and J dropped 1 base, with 11 bases sitting between them. Germline V lookup: CDR1 MNHNS, CDR2 SASEGT. The CDR3 extends over 14 amino acids. The CDR3 loop is CASSLWGWNTEAFF. In DNA, the CDR3 is TGTGCCAGCAGTCTCTGGGGGTGGAACACTGAAGCTTTCTTT.

This clone was picked up a small number of times. The gene calls are TRBV10-3 and TRBJ1-6; no clear D gene. Germline loops: CDR1 ENHRY, CDR2 SYGVKD. This CDR3 has 14 amino acids. V lost 4 bases and J lost 6, with 10 bases in between. CDR3: CAISADGLNSPLHF. Here the CDR3 DNA reads TGTGCCATCAGTGCAGACGGGCTTAATTCACCCCTCCACTTT.

The chain uses TRBV6-1 and TRBJ2-5, with TRBD1 matching 8 bases. V lost 6 bases, J lost 3 bases, and 9 bases stayed unmatched. CDR1 is MNHNS, CDR2 SASEGT, per germline. The CDR3 extends over 15 amino acids. CDR3 bases: TGTGCCAGCAGCCTGGGACAGGATACTAAAGAGACCCAGTACTTC. It translates to CASSLGQDTKETQYF.

The chain combines TRBV28 with TRBJ1-2, with 7 positions matching TRBD1. The CDR3 runs 14 residues. The germline V gene has CDR1 MDHEN and CDR2 SYDVKM. V was pared by 6 bases and J by 8 bases, with 12 bases of the junction left unmatched. The CDR3 sequence is CASRLSRQGGGYTF. In DNA form, the CDR3 reads TGTGCCAGCAGACTTAGTCGACAGGGCGGAGGCTACACCTTC.

The rearrangement uses TRBV7-8 and TRBJ2-3; D may be TRBD1 (5 bases). Trimming removed 1 base at V and 1 base at J, with 12 bases between. The CDR3 contains 16 residues. Per germline, CDR1 SGHVS and CDR2 FQNEAQ. The CDR3 DNA reads as TGTGCCAGCAGCTTAGTGTTGCAGGGTGGCACAGATACGCAGTATTTT. Protein: CASSLVLQGGTDTQYF.

This clone was seen more than once but under ten times. The J gene is TRBJ2-7, the V gene TRBV5-6; D ambiguous. Per the germline V gene, CDR1 is SGHDT and CDR2 is YYEEEE. The CDR3 has 14 residues. V was pared by 6 bases and J by 4 bases, with 17 bases between. The CDR3 nucleotides read TGTGCCAGCACCGGCGCACGAAATGTGTACGAGCAGTACTTC. Translation: CASTGARNVYEQYF.